Below, 23 T cell receptor beta chains from the same sample are listed, as sequenced in a study of cytomegalovirus exposure and HLA in healthy donors. PCR primers comprised 60 Vbeta and 13 Jbeta primers. Sequencing used immunoSEQ multiplex PCR; TCRdb keeps in-frame clones, though not all of them. The sample table includes some 130,000 clones. Specimen: PBMCs. The receptor set was obtained from a woman in her thirties or forties in good health and CMV-seropositive.

V and J are TRBV7-2 and TRBJ2-7; a possible D gene is TRBD1 (6 bases). The length of the CDR3 is 16 residues. V was pared by 5 bases and J by 0 bases, with 17 bases between. Germline lookup yields CDR1 SGHTA and CDR2 FQGNSA. The CDR3 is CASSAKGEGGSYEQYF. CDR3 in DNA: TGTGCCAGCAGCGCAAAGGGGGAAGGGGGCTCCTACGAGCAGTACTTC.

The chain uses TRBV7-7 and TRBJ1-2; 8 positions agree with TRBD1. This CDR3 has 12 amino acids. Germline CDR1 reads SSHAT; CDR2 reads FNYEAQ (reference sequence). For the CDR3, the DNA is TGTGCTAGCGCCTCGGAGACAGGGGTATTAACCTTC. Translated, it gives CASASETGVLTF.

The chain has TRBV15 and TRBJ1-4; the match to TRBD1 covers 7 bases. Per the germline V gene, CDR1 is LNHNV and CDR2 is YYDKDF (reference sequence). The length of the CDR3 is 16 residues. Trimming cost V 0 bases and J 10 bases; bases outside gene matches: 11. In nucleotides, the CDR3 is TGTGCCACCAGCAGAGATAGGGGGCTAAGGATGGGAAAACTGTTTTTT. It is translated as CATSRDRGLRMGKLFF.

CDR3 DNA sequence: TGTGCCAGCAGTGAAAACAGGGGTGGCGAGCAGTACTTC. Translated, it gives CASSENRGGEQYF. The chain carries TRBV2 and TRBJ2-7; 7 bases fit TRBD1. The germline V gene has CDR1 SNHLY and CDR2 FYNNEI. V shed 2 bases and J 6 bases; nucleotides not matched to a gene: 4. The CDR3 is 13 amino acids.

The rearrangement links TRBV6-6 to TRBJ1-1, with a possible D match to TRBD1 (6 bases). CDR1 and CDR2 (germline): MNHNY, SVGAGI (reference sequence). V was shortened by 6 bases and J by 1 base, with 18 bases between the two germline ends. The CDR3 contains 16 residues. The CDR3 DNA follows: TGTGCCAGCAGCGTTGGGGGGGCTGTGGGGAACACTGAAGCTTTCTTT. This codes for CASSVGGAVGNTEAFF.

V is TRBV10-2 and J is TRBJ2-5; 11 bases fit TRBD2. The tail of the sequence fits TRBJ2-7 better, so the J call may be wrong. Germline CDR1 and CDR2: WSHSY and SAAADI. The CDR3 runs to 15 residues. The chain's CDR3 is CASASGLAARYEQYF. The CDR3 nucleotides read TGCGCCAGCGCGTCGGGACTAGCGGCCCGCTACGAGCAGTACTTC.

The chain is built from TRBV19 and TRBJ1-1, with 7 bases aligning to TRBD1. The junction had 9 bases not matched to a gene; V was cut back by 8 bases and J by 0 bases. Germline V CDR1 and CDR2: LNHDA, SQIVND (reference sequence). This CDR3 contains 15 residues. CDR3 coding DNA: TGTGCCAGTTACGACAGGGTAAGACTGAACACTGAAGCTTTCTTT. This gives the protein CASYDRVRLNTEAFF.

This chain uses TRBV27 with TRBJ2-7, with TRBD2 matching 9 bases. The trim removed 9 bases at V and 3 bases at J, leaving 9 bases unmatched. The CDR3 length is 14 residues. Germline-derived CDR1 and CDR2 are MNHEY and SMNVEV (reference sequence). The CDR3 protein is CASAHGGRDYEQYF. For the CDR3, the DNA is TGTGCCAGTGCCCACGGCGGGAGGGACTACGAGCAGTACTTC.

The chain couples TRBV5-1 to TRBJ2-7, with a possible D match to TRBD1 (5 bases). Germline V CDR1 and CDR2: SGHRS, YFSETQ. Trimming cost V 4 bases and J 3 bases, with 20 bases left between them. The CDR3 is 16 amino acids. The CDR3 loop is CASSVGPQGDGYEQYF. The CDR3 DNA reads TGCGCCAGCAGCGTGGGCCCTCAGGGCGACGGCTACGAGCAGTACTTC.

V and J are TRBV6-5 and TRBJ2-1, with TRBD1 identical over 7 bases. The CDR3 is made up of 15 amino acids. Germline-derived CDR1 and CDR2 are MNHEY and SVGAGI. V lost 2 bases to trimming and J lost 4 bases; unmatched junction nucleotides: 5. The CDR3 is CASSYETGIYNEQFF. CDR3 nucleotides: TGTGCCAGCAGTTACGAGACAGGGATTTACAATGAGCAGTTCTTC.

The chain links TRBV5-8 to TRBJ2-1; 8 nucleotides align to TRBD2. Germline CDR1 reads SGHTS; CDR2 reads YDEGEE. The CDR3 sequence is 15 residues long. Trimming cost V 4 bases and J 6 bases; bases outside gene matches: 9. CDR3: CASSTGGLAFNEQFF. Here the CDR3 DNA reads TGTGCCAGCAGCACCGGAGGACTAGCTTTCAATGAGCAGTTCTTC.

The chain is built from TRBV5-1 and TRBJ2-7; no clear D gene. The CDR3 is 12 residues long. V lost 4 bases and J 5 bases, leaving 10 bases between the germline ends. Per the germline V gene, CDR1 is SGHRS and CDR2 is YFSETQ. The CDR3 is CASSTRFDEQYF. CDR3 coding DNA: TGCGCCAGCAGCACGAGGTTCGACGAGCAGTACTTC.

The chain recombines TRBV18 with TRBJ2-1, with 13 bases identical to TRBD2. The CDR3 spans 17 residues. The trim removed 4 bases at V and 9 bases at J, leaving 12 bases unmatched. CDR1 is KGHSH and CDR2 is LQKENI in the germline V gene. CDR3 nucleotides: TGTGCCAGCTCACTAGGACCGGGACTAGCGGGGACGGGTGAGCAGTTCTTC. Translation gives CASSLGPGLAGTGEQFF.

This chain links TRBV18 with TRBJ2-7; D not resolved. Between the trimmed V and J ends, which lost 0 bases and 4 bases, there was a span of 10 bases. From germline, CDR1 is KGHSH and CDR2 LQKENI. This CDR3 is 14 amino acids long. This CDR3 is CASSPPVTQYEQYF. The CDR3 DNA is TGTGCCAGCTCACCACCGGTGACTCAATACGAGCAGTACTTC.

The chain combines TRBV7-2 with TRBJ2-7, with 8 bases fitting TRBD2. V trimming: 1 base; J trimming: 7 bases; junction bases outside the gene matches: 12. Germline-derived CDR1 and CDR2 are SGHTA and FQGNSA. The CDR3 runs to 16 residues. The CDR3 spells CASSLGKREKVGEQYF. The CDR3 coding sequence is TGTGCCAGCAGCTTAGGAAAGCGGGAGAAGGTGGGGGAGCAGTACTTC.

The V and J genes are TRBV12-2 and TRBJ2-1; the table's D call, TRBD1, has no DNA check behind it. TRBV12-2 is a pseudogene locus. The CDR3 sequence is 17 residues long. The CDR3 sequence is CASRSRPGQDPLNEQFF. In DNA, the CDR3 is TGTGCAAGTCGCTCTCGGCCGGGACAGGATCCACTCAATGAGCAGTTCTTC.

This rearrangement joins TRBV19 to TRBJ1-1, with unresolved D. Trimming took off 5 bases at V and 4 bases at J, with 14 bases between the two ends. The germline V gene encodes CDR1 LNHDA and CDR2 SQIVND (reference sequence). The CDR3 covers 14 residues. The CDR3: CASSPDRRSTEAFF. CDR3 DNA sequence: TGTGCCAGTAGTCCGGATCGACGGAGCACTGAAGCTTTCTTT. Supplemented by reference TRBV19 and TRBJ1-1, the full variable domain reads DGGITQSPKYLFRKEGQNVTLSCEQNLNHDAMYWYRQDPGQGLRLIYYSQIVNDFQKGDIAEGYSVSREKKESFPLTVTSAQKNPTAFYLCASSPDRRSTEAFFGQGTRLTVV.

The V gene is TRBV19, the J gene TRBJ2-1; TRBD2 agrees at 8 bases. Trimming cost V 3 bases and J 7 bases; bases outside gene matches: 5. CDR1 is LNHDA and CDR2 is SQIVND in the germline V gene (reference sequence). This CDR3 is 14 amino acids long. The CDR3 DNA follows: TGTGCCAGTAGTATGTATGCGGGAGGAAATGAGCAGTTCTTC. Translated, it gives CASSMYAGGNEQFF.

The V gene is TRBV28, the J gene TRBJ1-4; D is possibly TRBD1 (6 bases). Deletions cut 7 bases from V and 8 bases from J, with 20 bases between. The CDR3 is made up of 15 amino acids. Germline CDR1 and CDR2: MDHEN and SYDVKM. In nucleotides, the CDR3 is TGTGCCAGCACCCTCAGGCGGGGGGCGGCCGAAAAACTGTTTTTT. Its protein is CASTLRRGAAEKLFF.

The chain carries TRBV19 and TRBJ2-1; unclear D gene. Per the germline V gene, CDR1 is LNHDA and CDR2 is SQIVND (reference sequence). Trimming removed 5 bases from V and 0 bases from J, with 11 bases in between. This CDR3 spans 15 amino acids. For the CDR3, the DNA is TGTGCCAGTAGTCCTCTAGGTCACTCCTACAATGAGCAGTTCTTC. Amino acids: CASSPLGHSYNEQFF.

CDR3 in DNA: TGTGCCAGCAGTGATGGTCGGAGCGCAGTATCCTACGAGCAGTACTTC. This encodes CASSDGRSAVSYEQYF. The chain combines TRBV2 with TRBJ2-7; D ambiguous. The CDR3 contains 16 residues. CDR1 is SNHLY and CDR2 is FYNNEI in the germline V gene. Trimming pared 3 bases from V and 1 base from J, leaving 16 bases between.

The chain recombines TRBV19 with TRBJ2-1; 8 bases map to TRBD1. This CDR3 contains 13 residues. The germline CDR1 and CDR2 sequences are LNHDA and SQIVND (reference sequence). V shed 5 bases and J 7 bases; nucleotides not matched to a gene: 4. The CDR3 DNA reads TGTGCCAGTAGTTTCAACAGGGGGAATGAGCAGTTCTTC. It yields the protein CASSFNRGNEQFF. The whole variable domain, remainder taken from reference TRBV19 and TRBJ2-1, is DGGITQSPKYLFRKEGQNVTLSCEQNLNHDAMYWYRQDPGQGLRLIYYSQIVNDFQKGDIAEGYSVSREKKESFPLTVTSAQKNPTAFYLCASSFNRGNEQFFGPGTRLTVL.

V is TRBV4-3 and J is TRBJ2-5; the match to TRBD1 covers 10 bases. The CDR3 runs 16 residues. Germline V gene lookup returns CDR1 LGHNA and CDR2 YSLEER. V shed 4 bases and J 3 bases; nucleotides not matched to a gene: 8. CDR3 sequence reads: CASSLRTGGRKETQYF. The CDR3 nucleotides read TGCGCCAGCAGCCTACGGACAGGGGGAAGGAAAGAGACCCAGTACTTC.